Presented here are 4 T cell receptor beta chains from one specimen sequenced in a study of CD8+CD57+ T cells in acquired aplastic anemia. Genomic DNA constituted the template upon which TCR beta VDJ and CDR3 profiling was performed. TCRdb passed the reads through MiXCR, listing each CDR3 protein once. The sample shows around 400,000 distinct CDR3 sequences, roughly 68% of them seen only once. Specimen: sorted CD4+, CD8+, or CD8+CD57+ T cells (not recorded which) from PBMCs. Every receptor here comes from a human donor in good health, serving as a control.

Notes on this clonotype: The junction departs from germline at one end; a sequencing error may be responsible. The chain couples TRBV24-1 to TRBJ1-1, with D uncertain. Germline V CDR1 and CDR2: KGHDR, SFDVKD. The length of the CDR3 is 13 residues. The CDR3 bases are TGTGCCAGTAGTATGACGGTGCACACTGAAGCGTTCTTT. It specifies CASSMTVHTEAFF.

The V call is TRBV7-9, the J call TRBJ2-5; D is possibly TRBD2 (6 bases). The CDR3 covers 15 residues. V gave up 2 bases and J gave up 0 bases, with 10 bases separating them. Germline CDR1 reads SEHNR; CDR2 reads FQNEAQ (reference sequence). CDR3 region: CASSLYLAYQETQYF. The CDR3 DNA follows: TGTGCCAGCAGCTTATACCTAGCGTACCAAGAGACCCAGTACTTC.

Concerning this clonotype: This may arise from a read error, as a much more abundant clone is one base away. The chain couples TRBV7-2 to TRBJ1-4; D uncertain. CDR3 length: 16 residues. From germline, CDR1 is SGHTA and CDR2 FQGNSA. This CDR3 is CASSLYSGRTDEKLFF. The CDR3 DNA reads TGTGCCAGCAGCTTGTATTCGGGGAGAACTGATGAAAAACTGTTTTTT.

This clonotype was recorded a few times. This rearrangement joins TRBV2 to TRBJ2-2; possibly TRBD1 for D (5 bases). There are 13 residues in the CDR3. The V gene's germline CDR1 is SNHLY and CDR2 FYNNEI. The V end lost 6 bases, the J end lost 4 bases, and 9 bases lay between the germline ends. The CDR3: CASRAGPTGELFF. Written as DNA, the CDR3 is TGTGCCAGCAGGGCAGGGCCCACCGGGGAGCTGTTTTTT.